The text below deals with one T cell receptor (beta chain). Its specificity is unknown. The sample belongs to a study of T cell responses to AZD1222 COVID-19 vaccine. Study-wide findings and caveats: Donors were chiefly white British, with a greater number of females, and clonal diversity was perhaps underestimated. Repertoire samples came only from after the peak T cell response. Baseline seropositivity characterized only a handful of AZD1222 recipients.

Profiling relied on immunoSEQ multiplex PCR, and the TCRdb table lists in-frame clones only, not all of them. The repertoire consists of roughly 120,000 clones, with approximately 86% occurring once and the leading ten covering about 6%. Looked up from germline, CDR1 is SGHNT and CDR2 is YYREEE (reference sequence). The CDR3 loop spans 15 amino acids. Trimming removed 2 bases from V and 3 bases from J, with 13 bases in between. The source of this sequence is an adult in good health. V usage is TRBV5-4 and J usage is TRBJ2-3; TRBD1 is a possible D gene (5 bases). The input for sequencing was peripheral blood, taken on day 0 of AZD1222 vaccination. The chain's CDR3 is CASSFAQSGTDTQYF. The CDR3 DNA reads TGTGCCAGCAGCTTTGCACAATCAGGGACAGATACGCAGTATTTT.